What follows is one TCR beta chain and its context. No antigen is known for it. The CDR3 loop spans 12 amino acids. With 7 bases removed from V and 3 bases from J, the gap between germline ends came to 9 bases. Germline CDR1 SQVTM, CDR2 ANQGSEA. A multiplex PCR was run with 60 Vbeta primers and 13 Jbeta primers. The repertoire was sequenced with immunoSEQ multiplex PCR; TCRdb's copy has only in-frame clones and lacks some. The sample holds under 200,000 clones, about 80% seen once. These data come from a study of cytomegalovirus exposure and HLA in healthy donors. Study results and limitations: HLA restriction was apparent for most CMV-associated TCR beta chains in a later analysis. TRBV6-2, TRBV6-3 and other indistinguishable V segments were excluded. A later analysis linked a missense DCLRE1C variant to TCR beta V- and J-gene trimming.

The chain has TRBV29-1 and TRBJ1-4, with D perhaps matching TRBD1 (6 bases). The sequenced material came from PBMCs. The clonotype comes from a man aged 35 to 55 in good health and CMV-seropositive. Written as DNA, the CDR3 is TGCAGCGCCGGACAGTCTAATGAAAAACTGTTTTTT. It specifies CSAGQSNEKLFF.